This TCR beta chain was sequenced for a study of T-cell reconstitution after alpha-beta-depleted transplantation in children. This clonotype has just a few counts. Preparing the TCRbeta library involved the use of unique molecular identifiers. TCRdb reanalysed the PCR reads using MiXCR and keeps one entry per CDR3 protein. The data hold some 500,000 distinct CDR3 sequences, with 15% to 20% observed a single time. Germline values: CDR1 LGHDT, CDR2 YNNKEL (reference sequence). V shed 5 bases and J shed 5 bases, with 18 bases lying between them. This CDR3 spans 15 amino acids. Sequencing used PBMCs from the stem cell graft donor, obtained from the stem cell graft. This sequence joins TRBV3-1 and TRBJ2-5; D tentatively reads TRBD1 or TRBD2 (5 bases each). The receptor was derived from a human donor who donated a stem cell graft to a child with acute lymphoblastic leukemia. CDR3 protein: CASSSGPTPRETQYF. CDR3 coding DNA: TGTGCCAGCAGCTCGGGACCCACACCCCGGGAGACCCAGTACTTC.